This T cell receptor (beta chain) was captured in a study of blood T cell repertoires in COVID-19. Among Cohort 3 donors, those recovered had two negative PCRs, clearance, or symptom resolution. The repertoire was sequenced with immunoSEQ multiplex PCR; TCRdb's copy has only in-frame clones and lacks some. The sample lists around 250,000 clones; approximately 83% were seen once. Trimming cost V 3 bases and J 5 bases, with 13 bases left between them. Per the germline V gene, CDR1 is LGHDT and CDR2 is YNNKEL (reference sequence). There are 14 residues in the CDR3. The chain links TRBV3-1 (or the pseudogene TRBV3-2) to TRBJ1-1; maybe TRBD1 (5 bases). The source of this sequence is a woman between 50 and 59 years old who had recovered from COVID-19. Sequencing was done on a sample of PBMCs or T cells enriched from blood (not recorded which). CDR3 DNA: TGTGCCAGCAGCCATGGGCTGGGGGGGACTGAAGCTTTCTTT. Translated: CASSHGLGGTEAFF.